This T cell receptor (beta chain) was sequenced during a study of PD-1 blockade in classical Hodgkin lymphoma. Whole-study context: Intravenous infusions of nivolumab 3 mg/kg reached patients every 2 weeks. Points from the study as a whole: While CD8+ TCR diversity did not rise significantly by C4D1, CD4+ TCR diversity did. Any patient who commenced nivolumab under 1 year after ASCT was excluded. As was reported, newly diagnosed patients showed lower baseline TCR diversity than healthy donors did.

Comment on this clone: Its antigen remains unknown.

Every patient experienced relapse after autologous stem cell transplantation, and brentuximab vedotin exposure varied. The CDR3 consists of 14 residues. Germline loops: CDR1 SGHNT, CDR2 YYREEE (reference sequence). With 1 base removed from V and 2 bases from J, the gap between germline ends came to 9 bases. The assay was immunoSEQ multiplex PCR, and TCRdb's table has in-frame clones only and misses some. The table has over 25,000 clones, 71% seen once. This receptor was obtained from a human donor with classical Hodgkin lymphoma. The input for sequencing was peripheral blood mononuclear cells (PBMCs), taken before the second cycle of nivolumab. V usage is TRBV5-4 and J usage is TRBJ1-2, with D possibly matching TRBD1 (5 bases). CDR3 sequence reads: CASSLMEGNYGYTF. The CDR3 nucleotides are TGTGCCAGCAGCTTGATGGAGGGGAACTATGGCTACACCTTC. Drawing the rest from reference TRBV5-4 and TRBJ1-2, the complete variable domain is ETGVTQSPTHLIKTRGQQVTLRCSSQSGHNTVSWYQQALGQGPQFIFQYYREEENGRGNFPPRFSGLQFPNYSSELNVNALELDDSALYLCASSLMEGNYGYTFGSGTRLTVV.